This T cell receptor (beta chain) was found in a study of CD8+CD57+ T cells in acquired aplastic anemia. Overall study context: Recorded DNA amounts for sorted CD4+ and CD8+ cells had an average of 3.2 ug.

Only a few counts were recorded for this clonotype. Its antigen is undetermined. There are 13 residues in the CDR3. V shed 4 bases, J shed 3 bases, and the junction held 6 bases outside the gene matches. Germline loops: CDR1 DFQATT, CDR2 SNEGSKA (reference sequence). Notes on the study in general: Overlap between patients and controls comprised about 30 CD8+ CDR3 sequences. Patient and control CD8+ Simpson's diversity was not significantly different.

Profiling that covered TCR beta VDJ and CDR3 relied on genomic DNA as its template. TCRdb analysed the reads with MiXCR anew, one entry per CDR3 protein. This table holds 250,000 to 350,000 distinct CDR3 sequences, 56% found once. The source of this sequence is a human donor with severe aplastic anemia or a healthy control (not recorded which). The specimen was sorted CD4+, CD8+, or CD8+CD57+ T cells (not recorded which) from PBMCs. The chain employs TRBV20-1 and TRBJ2-7; 7 nucleotides align to TRBD1. CDR3: CSATTGLGYEQYF. The CDR3 coding sequence is TGCAGTGCTACGACAGGGTTAGGCTACGAGCAGTACTTC.